This T cell receptor (beta chain) was sequenced for a study of immune evolution from preneoplasia to lung adenocarcinoma. V was cut by 3 bases and J by 6 bases, with 10 bases left in between. The length of the CDR3 is 14 residues. Germline-derived CDR1 and CDR2 are SGDLS and YYNGEE. A remark on this clone: Antigen unknown.

Points from the study as a whole: Top clone share appeared to fall from AAH through AIS, MIA, adenocarcinoma.

TCRdb keeps only in-frame clones here, not all; method: immunoSEQ multiplex PCR. The sample contains thousands of clones, approximately 91% of which appear only once. The sequencing input was FFPE atypical adenomatous hyperplasia tissue from the lung. As to subset: atypical adenomatous hyperplasia (AAH), lung preneoplasia. This receptor was identified in a person aged 70 to 85 with lung adenocarcinoma. J is TRBJ1-6 and V is TRBV9; D unclear. CDR3 nucleotide sequence: TGTGCCAGCAGCGCTGGGGAGGGTAATTCACCCCTCCACTTT. Encoded protein: CASSAGEGNSPLHF. The variable domain in full, with the rest retrieved from reference TRBV9 and TRBJ1-6, is DSGVTQTPKHLITATGQRVTLRCSPRSGDLSVYWYQQSLDQGLQFLIQYYNGEERAKGNILERFSAQQFPDLHSELNLSSLELGDSALYFCASSAGEGNSPLHFGNGTRLTVT.